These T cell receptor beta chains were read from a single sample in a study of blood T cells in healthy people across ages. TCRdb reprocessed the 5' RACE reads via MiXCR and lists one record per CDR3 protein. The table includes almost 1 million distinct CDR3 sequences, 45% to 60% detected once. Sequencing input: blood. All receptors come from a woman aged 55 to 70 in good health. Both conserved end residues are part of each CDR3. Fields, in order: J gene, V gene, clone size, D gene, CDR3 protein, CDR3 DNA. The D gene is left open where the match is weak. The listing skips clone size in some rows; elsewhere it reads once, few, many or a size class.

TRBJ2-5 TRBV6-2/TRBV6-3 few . CASSSQGETQYF TGTGCCAGCAGTTCCCAGGGGGAGACCCAGTACTTC
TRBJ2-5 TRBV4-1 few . CASSQAGGLKTQYF TGCGCCAGCAGCCAAGCGGGCGGCCTAAAGACCCAGTACTTC
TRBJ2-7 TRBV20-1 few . CSATSTGGEQYF TGCAGTGCTACATCGACCGGTGGCGAGCAGTACTTC
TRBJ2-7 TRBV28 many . CASSTGSYEQYF TGTGCCAGCAGTACAGGATCCTACGAGCAGTACTTC
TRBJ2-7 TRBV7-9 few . CASSLVGGASYEQYF TGTGCCAGCAGCTTAGTTGGCGGAGCCTCCTACGAGCAGTACTTC
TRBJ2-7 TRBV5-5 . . CASSVGQRNYNEQYF TGTGCCAGCAGCGTGGGCCAGCGAAACTACAATGAGCAGTACTTC
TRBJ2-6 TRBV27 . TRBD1 CASSPRVGTGISSGANVLTF TGTGCCAGCAGTCCCAGAGTCGGGACAGGAATTTCCTCTGGGGCCAACGTCCTGACTTTC
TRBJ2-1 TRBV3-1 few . CASSQAFGEQFF TGTGCCAGCAGCCAAGCCTTCGGTGAGCAGTTCTTC
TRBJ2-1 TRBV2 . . CASERTTLNEQFF TGTGCCAGCGAAAGGACCACGTTGAATGAGCAGTTCTTC
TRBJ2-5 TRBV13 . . CASSFGARRQETQYF TGTGCCAGCAGCTTTGGGGCTCGGAGGCAAGAGACCCAGTACTTC
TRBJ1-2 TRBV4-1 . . CASSLPGTAYGYTF TGCGCCAGCAGCCTACCCGGGACGGCGTATGGCTACACCTTC
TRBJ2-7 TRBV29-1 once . CSVEFQWGSYEQYF TGCAGCGTTGAATTCCAGTGGGGCTCCTACGAGCAGTACTTC
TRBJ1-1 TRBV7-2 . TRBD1 CASSLTGTGKDAFF TGTGCCAGCAGCCTAACCGGGACAGGGAAGGACGCTTTCTTT
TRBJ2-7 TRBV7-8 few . CASSASGYSYEQYF TGTGCCAGCAGTGCCTCGGGGTACTCCTACGAGCAGTACTTC
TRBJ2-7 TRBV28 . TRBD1 CATIKQGGPYEQYF TGTGCCACCATAAAACAGGGGGGACCCTACGAGCAGTACTTC
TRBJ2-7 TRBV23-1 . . CASSPPLHEQYF TGCGCCAGCAGTCCTCCCCTTCACGAGCAGTACTTC
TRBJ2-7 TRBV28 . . CASITGGATYEQYF TGTGCCAGCATCACCGGAGGGGCTACCTACGAGCAGTACTTC
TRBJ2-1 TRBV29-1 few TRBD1 CSVDPGGNEQFF TGCAGCGTTGACCCAGGGGGAAATGAGCAGTTCTTC
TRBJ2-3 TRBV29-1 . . CSVRDRTDTQYF TGCAGCGTTCGGGACCGCACAGATACGCAGTATTTT
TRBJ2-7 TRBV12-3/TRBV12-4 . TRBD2 CASSLGGLAGRRSYEQYF TGTGCCAGCAGTTTAGGGGGACTAGCGGGCAGGCGCTCCTACGAGCAGTACTTC
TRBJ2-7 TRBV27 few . CASSSLGRPHPFNPYEQYF TGTGCCAGCAGTTCTCTTGGGCGGCCCCATCCATTTAACCCCTACGAGCAGTACTTC
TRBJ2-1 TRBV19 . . CASSRKGNEQFF TGTGCCAGTAGTAGGAAAGGGAATGAGCAGTTCTTC
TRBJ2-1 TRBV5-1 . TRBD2 CASSLGIAGGNEQFF TGCGCCAGCAGCTTGGGGATAGCGGGAGGAAATGAGCAGTTCTTC
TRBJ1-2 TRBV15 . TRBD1 CAASRGGQGGHYGYTF TGTGCCGCCAGCAGAGGCGGACAGGGCGGACACTATGGCTACACCTTC
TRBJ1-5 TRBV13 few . CASSLGRSLNQPQHF TGTGCCAGCAGCTTAGGACGATCACTCAATCAGCCCCAGCATTTT
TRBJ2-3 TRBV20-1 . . CSASREGDSTDTQYF TGCAGTGCTAGTAGGGAGGGGGATAGCACAGATACGCAGTATTTT
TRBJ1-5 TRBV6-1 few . CASSVLGNQPQHF TGTGCCAGCAGTGTCTTGGGGAATCAGCCCCAGCATTTT
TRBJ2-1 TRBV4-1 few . CASSQAQDEQFF TGCGCCAGCAGCCAAGCTCAGGATGAGCAGTTCTTC
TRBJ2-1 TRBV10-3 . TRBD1 CAISESILDRDYNEQFF TGTGCCATCAGTGAGTCGATCTTGGACAGGGACTACAATGAGCAGTTCTTC
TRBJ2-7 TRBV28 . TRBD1 CASVGQGRVYEQYF TGTGCCAGCGTCGGACAGGGTCGGGTCTACGAGCAGTACTTC
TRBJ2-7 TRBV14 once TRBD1 CASSRTGVGRYEQYF TGTGCCAGCAGCAGGACAGGGGTCGGGAGATACGAGCAGTACTTC
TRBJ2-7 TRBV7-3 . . CASGRLLGPYEQYF TGTGCCAGCGGGAGACTCCTCGGCCCCTACGAGCAGTACTTC
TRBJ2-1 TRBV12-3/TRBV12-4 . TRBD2 CASRLAIYNEQFF TGTGCCAGCAGACTAGCGATATACAATGAGCAGTTCTTC
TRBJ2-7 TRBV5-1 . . CASSLHQGGTYEQYF TGCGCCAGCAGCTTGCATCAGGGGGGAACCTACGAGCAGTACTTC
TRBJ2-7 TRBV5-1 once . CASAGYTPYEQYF TGCGCCAGCGCGGGTTATACGCCCTACGAGCAGTACTTC
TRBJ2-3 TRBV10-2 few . CASSRIHRADTQYF TGCGCCAGCAGCAGAATCCACAGGGCAGATACGCAGTATTTT
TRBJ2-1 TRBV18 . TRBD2 CASSWPGTSVLYNEQFF TGTGCCAGCTCATGGCCCGGGACTAGCGTTCTCTACAATGAGCAGTTCTTC
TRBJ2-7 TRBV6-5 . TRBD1 CASSYLGDRGLHEQYF TGTGCCAGCAGTTACTTGGGGGACAGGGGTCTTCACGAGCAGTACTTC
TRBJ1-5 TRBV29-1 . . CSVVEGDSNQPQHF TGCAGCGTTGTTGAGGGTGATAGCAATCAGCCCCAGCATTTT
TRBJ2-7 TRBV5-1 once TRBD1 CASSSTTGVMRGTQYF TGCGCCAGCAGCTCAACGACAGGGGTTATGAGGGGTACCCAGTACTTC
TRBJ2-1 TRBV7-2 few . CASSYTGPAYNEQFF TGTGCCAGCAGCTACACGGGACCTGCCTACAATGAGCAGTTCTTC
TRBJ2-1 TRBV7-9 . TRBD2 CASSLIAGGPYNEQFF TGTGCCAGCAGCTTAATAGCGGGAGGGCCCTACAATGAGCAGTTCTTC
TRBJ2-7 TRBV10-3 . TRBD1 CAMGQGSYEQYF TGTGCCATGGGACAGGGCTCCTACGAGCAGTACTTC
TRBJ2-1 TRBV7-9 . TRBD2 CASSQLATSGDHEQFF TGTGCCAGCAGCCAGCTCGCGACTAGCGGGGACCATGAGCAGTTCTTC
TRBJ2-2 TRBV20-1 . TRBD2 CSAREATSGSSGELFF TGCAGTGCTAGAGAAGCGACTAGCGGGAGCTCCGGGGAGCTGTTTTTT
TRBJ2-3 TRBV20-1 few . CSANMLDGTDTQYF TGCAGTGCGAACATGTTGGACGGCACAGATACGCAGTATTTT
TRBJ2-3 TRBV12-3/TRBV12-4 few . CASRLLGDTQYF TGTGCCAGCAGGTTGCTGGGGGATACGCAGTATTTT
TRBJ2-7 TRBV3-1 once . CASSQGDRSGEQYF TGTGCCAGCAGCCAAGGCGACAGGAGCGGCGAGCAGTACTTC
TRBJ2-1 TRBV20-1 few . CSAPFGNEQFF TGCAGTGCCCCATTCGGGAATGAGCAGTTCTTC
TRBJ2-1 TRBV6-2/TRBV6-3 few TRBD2 CASSYSKLAGDNEQFF TGTGCCAGCAGTTACTCGAAACTAGCGGGAGACAATGAGCAGTTCTTC
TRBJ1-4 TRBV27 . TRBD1 CASSGTGVRGEKLFF TGTGCCAGCAGTGGGACAGGGGTCCGTGGAGAAAAACTGTTTTTT
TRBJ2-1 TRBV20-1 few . CSARAGLERNEQFF TGCAGTGCTAGAGCCGGACTTGAGCGCAATGAGCAGTTCTTC
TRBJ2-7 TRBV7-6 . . CASSFGGSGEQYF TGTGCCAGCAGCTTCGGAGGTTCGGGTGAGCAGTACTTC
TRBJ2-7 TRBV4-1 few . CASSQAQGFAYEQYF TGCGCCAGCAGCCAAGCCCAAGGATTTGCCTACGAGCAGTACTTC
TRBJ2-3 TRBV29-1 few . CSETGTDTQYF TGCAGCGAGACAGGCACAGATACGCAGTATTTT
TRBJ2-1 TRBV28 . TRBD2 CASNRLAGFSWYNEQFF TGTGCCAGCAATCGACTAGCGGGATTTTCATGGTACAATGAGCAGTTCTTC
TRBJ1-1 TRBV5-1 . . CASRYNTNTEAFF TGCGCCAGCAGATATAATACGAACACTGAAGCTTTCTTT
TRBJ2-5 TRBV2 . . CASTANLAVETQYF TGTGCCAGCACCGCTAACCTGGCGGTGGAGACCCAGTACTTC
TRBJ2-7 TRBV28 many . CASSLIFEQYF TGTGCCAGCAGCTTAATCTTCGAGCAGTACTTC